This T cell receptor (beta chain) emerged from a study of T-cell reconstitution after alpha-beta-depleted transplantation in children. The authors prepared the TCRbeta library with unique molecular identifiers. TCRdb passed the PCR reads through MiXCR, listing each CDR3 protein once. The data contain 600,000 to 700,000 distinct CDR3 sequences, roughly 15% of them seen just once; the ten biggest clones take up 0.8% to 1.1%. Trimming removed 4 bases from V and 3 bases from J, with 15 bases in between. The CDR3 runs to 15 residues. Germline CDR1 MNHEY, CDR2 SVGAGI. There are many counts of this clonotype.

This receptor was taken from a human donor who donated a stem cell graft to a child with acute myeloid leukemia. This rearrangement joins TRBV6-5 to TRBJ1-1; D is unclear. The sequencing used PBMCs from the stem cell graft donor, collected from the stem cell graft. Here the CDR3 reads CASSSTDQRYTEAFF. Written as DNA, the CDR3 is TGTGCCAGCAGTTCTACAGATCAACGTTACACTGAAGCTTTCTTT.